In its sample, the clone carrying this T cell receptor (beta chain) was seen once. Profiling relied on immunoSEQ multiplex PCR, and the TCRdb table lists in-frame clones only, not all of them. Here the sample spans around 56,000 clones, roughly nine tenths being singletons. This entry belongs to a study of blood T cell repertoires in COVID-19. The germline gives CDR1 SGHAT, CDR2 FQNNGV. The CDR3 extends over 15 amino acids. V lost 1 base to trimming and J lost 2 bases; unmatched junction nucleotides: 1. This sequence joins TRBV11-2 and TRBJ2-3, with 9 positions matching TRBD2. What was sequenced was peripheral blood. The sequence derives from a woman aged 60-75 years with active or convalescent COVID-19. The chain's CDR3 is CASSLGLADTDTQYF. Here the CDR3 DNA reads TGTGCCAGCAGCTTAGGACTAGCGGACACAGATACGCAGTATTTT. The full variable domain, rest sourced from reference TRBV11-2 and TRBJ2-3, is EAGVAQSPRYKIIEKRQSVAFWCNPISGHATLYWYQQILGQGPKLLIQFQNNGVVDDSQLPKDRFSAERLKGVDSTLKIQPAKLEDSAVYLCASSLGLADTDTQYFGPGTRLTVL.